This T cell receptor (beta chain) was recovered during a study of blood T cell dynamics during melanoma immunotherapy. Study-wide results and caveats: Unlike progressors, later disease-control patients had W3 repertoires gaining clonality or diversity. It remained unknown if the driving T cell clones were melanoma-specific.

DNA loading was fixed at about 340 ng for all bulk PBMC samples. The protocol was immunoSEQ multiplex PCR, while the TCRdb copy is restricted to in-frame clones and leaves out a portion. Of about 28,000 clones in the sample, roughly 88% were seen once. As to time point: week 3, after first cycle of checkpoint inhibitor. On this clone itself: No antigen is known for it.

Per germline, CDR1 SGHTA and CDR2 FQGNSA. V shed 4 bases and J shed 3 bases, with 12 bases lying between them. The CDR3 consists of 14 residues. The chain couples TRBV7-2 to TRBJ1-1; D is ambiguous. This receptor was taken from a human donor with melanoma. Source: blood, taken from a patient treated with checkpoint blockade. The CDR3 is CASSSRPGDTEAFF. The CDR3 bases are TGTGCCAGCAGCTCCCGGCCCGGGGACACTGAAGCTTTCTTT.